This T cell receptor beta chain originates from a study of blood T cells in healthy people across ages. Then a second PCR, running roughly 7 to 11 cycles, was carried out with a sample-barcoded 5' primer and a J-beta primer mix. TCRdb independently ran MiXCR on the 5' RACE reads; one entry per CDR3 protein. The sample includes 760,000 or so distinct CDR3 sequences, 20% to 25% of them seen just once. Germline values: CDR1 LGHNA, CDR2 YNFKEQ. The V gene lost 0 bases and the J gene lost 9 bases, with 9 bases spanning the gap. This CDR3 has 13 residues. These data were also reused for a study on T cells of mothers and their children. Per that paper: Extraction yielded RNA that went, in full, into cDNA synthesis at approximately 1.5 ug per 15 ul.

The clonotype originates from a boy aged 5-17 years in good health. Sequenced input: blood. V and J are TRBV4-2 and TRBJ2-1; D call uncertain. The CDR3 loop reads CASSQDYVLEQFF. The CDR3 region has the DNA TGTGCCAGCAGCCAAGACTACGTTCTTGAGCAGTTCTTC.